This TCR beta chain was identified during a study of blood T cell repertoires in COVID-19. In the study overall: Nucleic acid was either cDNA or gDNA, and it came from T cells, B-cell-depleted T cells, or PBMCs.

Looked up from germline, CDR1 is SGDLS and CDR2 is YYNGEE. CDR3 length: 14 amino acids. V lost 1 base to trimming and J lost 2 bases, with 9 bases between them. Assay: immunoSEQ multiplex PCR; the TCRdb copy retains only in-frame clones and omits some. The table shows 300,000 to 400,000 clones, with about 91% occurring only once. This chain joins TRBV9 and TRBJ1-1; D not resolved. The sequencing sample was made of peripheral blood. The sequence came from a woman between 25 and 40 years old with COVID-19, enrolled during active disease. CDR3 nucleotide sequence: TGTGCCAGCAGCGTACAGACGGGTAACACTGAAGCTTTCTTT. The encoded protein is CASSVQTGNTEAFF.